This TCR beta chain was identified in a study of shared clonotypes between healthy human individuals (dated by TCRdb to between 2020 and 2021). Regarding the complete study: The cohort included a few men and a couple of women between 18 and 49 years of age. For each donor, CD4 naive and CD4 memory were each given three plates, CD8 naive was given two plates, and CD8 memory was given one plate. To estimate repertoire size and how much clonotype sharing occurs between individuals, the study deeply sequenced the blood TCR repertoires of 5 or 6 healthy adults. Libraries were prepared and TCR repertoires were sequenced by different laboratories using diverse techniques, in order to increase sequencing depth and limit assay-specific biases. Between about 0.94 and 8.9 billion PBMCs per donor were obtained by leukapheresis. The research as a whole found: Pairwise subsampling indicated that sequencing depth was expected to affect the degree of clonotype sharing among donors. Naive subsets generally had larger estimated clonotype richness than memory subsets did. Compared with non-shared clonotypes, the clonotypes found in all four sorted-subset donors had higher generation probabilities. Only blood was sampled, and tissue TCR repertoires likely differ from those in blood. Because the study included only a small number of donors, the genetic and exposure-history diversity represented was limited. Across a handful of donors, about 5.2% of naive CD4, 3% to 4% of naive CD8, about 2% of memory CD4, and approximately 0.4% of memory CD8 clonotypes were shared. Rarefaction of sorted-subset datasets indicated incomplete sequencing despite the large sequencing depth.

Concerning this clone: The antigen this receptor binds is unknown. No quality values exist for individual bases; no much larger clone is one base distant.

Using the deep immunoSEQ assay, multiplex PCR amplified TCR CDR3 regions from genomic DNA. Extracted genomic DNA from each cell subset was distributed evenly across all wells of several immunoSEQ 96-well plates, and each plate was treated as a replicate. For sorted subsets, each replicate PCR was loaded with approximately 0.2 ug genomic DNA, equivalent to about 30,000 T cell genomes. Purified libraries were quantified with a Qubit 3.0 fluorometer, sized on a Bioanalyzer 2100, and re-quantified with the KAPA Library Quantification kit. Every immunoSEQ 96-well plate was sequenced on a separate single-read 150-cycle Illumina NextSeq 550 flow cell. The authors' analysis ran thus. Because the immunoSEQ output included only junctional sequences and no quality scores, the filtering could not be the same as the filtering used for full-length reads. To assign V/J genes and CDR3, sequences were annotated using PyIR, a Python wrapper for IgBLAST v1.9, with IMGT germline references. Any read was removed if the V/J assignment was weak (E-value above 1e-6), the CDR3 was missing, or the read contained stop codons, out-of-frame junctions, or ambiguous translated residues. V3J clonotypes were defined as sequences sharing the same inferred V gene, J gene, and CDR3 amino acid sequence. The percentage overlap between two repertoires was calculated by dividing the number of shared unique clonotypes by the size of the smaller repertoire. RTK rarefaction, the Chao1 estimator, and Recon v2.1 estimates of unobserved clonotypes were used to assess repertoire richness. Generation probabilities for all TCRbeta clonotypes obtained by the gDNA method from a handful of donors were computed using OLGA. TCRdb obtained this table from immuneACCESS and retained in-frame rearrangements with V and J assigned. These tables miss some clones; where compared with another copy, unresolved V genes account for less than half of the shortfall, and the remainder is unexplained. V and J calls plus clone size are reproduced from that table; the DNA served to infer D and trimming. The sample table records about 520,000 clones; approximately 95% of these occur just once. The ten top clones hold about 0.068% of the sample.

The donors were healthy, HIV-negative adults with no recently reported acute infections or vaccinations. Only Caucasian adults living in Nashville, Tennessee, USA were represented among the donors. CD4+ T cells were enriched through magnetic negative selection, after which naive cells were positively selected on CD45RA and the remaining negative fraction served as the memory subset. Blood was obtained by leukapheresis, after which PBMCs were separated by Ficoll-Histopaque density gradient centrifugation and cryopreserved in liquid nitrogen vapor phase. Purity and quantity of every magnetically sorted T cell population were checked by analytical flow cytometry. Genomic DNA was isolated from each sorted fraction and quantified by UV absorbance on a Nanodrop 2000c. The receptor was derived from a woman in her 30s in good health. Specimen: naive CD4+ T cells sorted from blood. The cell subset or site label corresponds to: CD45RA+ positively selected.

The nucleotides read TGCGCCAGCAGCCGGGGCAGGGAACGCACAGATACGCAGTATTTT. Protein translation: CASSRGRERTDTQYF. Recombination linked TRBV4-1 to TRBJ2-3, with a weak D call of TRBD1 (5 bases match). The V end loses 4 bases and the J end loses 1 base, and a stretch of 12 bases separates them. The CDR3, from cysteine to phenylalanine, totals 15 residues. Only the CDR3 portion is preserved as DNA: 45 bases, with reading frame beginning at the first base. Based on the germline V gene, the CDR1 and CDR2 sequences are MGHRA and YSYEKL.